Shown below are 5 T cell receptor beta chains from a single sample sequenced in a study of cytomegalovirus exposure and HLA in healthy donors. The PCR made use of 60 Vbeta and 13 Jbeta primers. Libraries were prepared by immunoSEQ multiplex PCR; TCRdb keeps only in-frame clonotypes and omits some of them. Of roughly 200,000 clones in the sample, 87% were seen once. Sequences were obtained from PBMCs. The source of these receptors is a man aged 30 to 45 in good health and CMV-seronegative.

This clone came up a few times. The CDR3 DNA reads as TGCGCCAGCAGCCTCCTAGCGGGAGTTCCCTCCTACGAGCAGTACTTC. Protein sequence: CASSLLAGVPSYEQYF. The J gene is TRBJ2-7, the V gene TRBV5-1, with 10 bases that match TRBD2. The CDR3 length is 16 residues. Germline values: CDR1 SGHRS, CDR2 YFSETQ. V was pared by 4 bases and J by 0 bases, with 7 bases of the junction left unmatched.

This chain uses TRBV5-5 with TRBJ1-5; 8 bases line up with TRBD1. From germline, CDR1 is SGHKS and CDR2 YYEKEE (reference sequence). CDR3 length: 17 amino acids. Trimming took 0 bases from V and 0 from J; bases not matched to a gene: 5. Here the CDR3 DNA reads TGTGCCAGCAGCTTGGGGGTACAGGGGGTTAGCAATCAGCCCCAGCATTTT. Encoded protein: CASSLGVQGVSNQPQHF.

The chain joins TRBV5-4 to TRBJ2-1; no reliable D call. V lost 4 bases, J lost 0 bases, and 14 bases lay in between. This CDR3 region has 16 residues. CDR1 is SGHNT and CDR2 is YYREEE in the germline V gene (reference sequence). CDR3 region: CASSVQSRSSYNEQFF. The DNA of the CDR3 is TGTGCCAGCAGCGTACAAAGCCGGAGCTCCTACAATGAGCAGTTCTTC.

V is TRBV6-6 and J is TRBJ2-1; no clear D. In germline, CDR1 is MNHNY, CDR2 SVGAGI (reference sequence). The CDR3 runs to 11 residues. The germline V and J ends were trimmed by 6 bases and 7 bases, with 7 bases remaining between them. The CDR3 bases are TGTGCCAGCAGCCCCCTAAATGAGCAGTTCTTC. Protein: CASSPLNEQFF.

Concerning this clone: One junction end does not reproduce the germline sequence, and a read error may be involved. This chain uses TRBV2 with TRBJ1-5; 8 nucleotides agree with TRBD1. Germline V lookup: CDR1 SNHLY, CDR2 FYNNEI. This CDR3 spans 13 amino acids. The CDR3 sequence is CVSRGRIGQPQHF. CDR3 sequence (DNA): TGTGTCAGCAGGGGGCGGATCGGTCAGCCCCAGCATTTT.